This TCR beta chain derives from a study of blood T cells in healthy people across ages. Findings and caveats of the study: As age increased, TCR beta diversity per million T cells fell in a roughly linear fashion. Long-lived and aged donors differed, with more naive CD4+ cells and higher diversity in the long-lived. Conclusively comparing naive with antigen-experienced cells was impossible with unsorted PBMCs.

Alongside a J-beta primer mix, a sample-barcoded 5' primer served in a second PCR lasting about 6 to 12 cycles. TCRdb analysed the 5' RACE reads with MiXCR anew, one entry per CDR3 protein. The sample includes about 760,000 distinct CDR3 sequences, roughly three fifths of them seen just once. This CDR3 contains 15 residues. The germline gives CDR1 SQVTM, CDR2 ANQGSEA. The germline V and J ends were trimmed by 4 bases and 1 base, with 16 bases remaining between them. For this clonotype: Its antigen is undetermined.

The receptor was isolated from a man aged 40-55 years in good health. The chain uses TRBV29-1 and TRBJ1-2; perhaps TRBD1 as D (5 bases). Sequencing input: blood. CDR3 sequence reads: CSVVASSGVNYGYTF. CDR3 nucleotide sequence: TGCAGCGTTGTCGCCTCTTCGGGGGTTAACTATGGCTACACCTTC.